This T cell receptor beta chain was recorded in a study of metastatic and nonmetastatic thyroid tumors (dated by TCRdb to 2018 to 2020). For the study in its entirety: The researchers compared repertoires between peripheral blood samples and tumor or nodule tissue samples from patients with malignant or benign thyroid disease.

Library preparation used PCR. Sequenced using an Illumina HiSeq 4000. The TCR beta-chain CDR3 region of each patient was profiled by high-throughput sequencing. Concerning the study's data processing: The researchers built a classifier to tell apart papillary thyroid cancer patients with distant metastasis, based on CDR3 differences among clinicopathological groups. The Shannon index was used to assess repertoire diversity, and the Morisita-Horn index was used to assess tumor-blood repertoire similarity. The public sequencing data were trimmed at Q25 with fastp and processed into clonotypes with MiXCR by TCRdb, which kept only in-frame beta chains. The V and J calls here are based on TCRdb, not the publication. The sample profile shows tens of thousands of clones; roughly 25% of them were found once. Clones ranked in the top ten supply more than 5% of the sample. No treatment had been received by any patient before thyroid surgery. Using T-cell receptor beta sequencing, the study looked back at clinical samples from patients collected from the early 2010s to the late 2010s.

Reading the germline V gene gives CDR1 LGHNA and CDR2 YNFKEQ. The CDR3 contains 14 residues, cysteine and phenylalanine counted. The retained sequence is limited to the CDR3, 42 bases, with the frame set at the first base. Trimming removed 1 base from V and 2 bases from J, leaving 7 bases between the germline ends. The study at large found these results: In both blood and tumor samples, TCR beta diversity was reported to be significantly higher in malignant tumors than in benign nodules.

This clone was observed a handful of times. Its antigen remains unidentified. Per-base quality was not reported, and no clone a single base away is much larger than it. The chain was built from TRBV4-2 and TRBJ2-3; the best D guess is TRBD1, with 5 bases matching. The clonotype originates from a female donor with papillary thyroid cancer or a benign thyroid nodule (not recorded which). Some clones in this sample may be carry-over from other donors' samples. The sequenced material came from blood. The CDR3 region has the sequence CASSQGQNTDTQYF. Here is the DNA: TGTGCCAGCAGCCAAGGACAGAACACAGATACGCAGTATTTT.